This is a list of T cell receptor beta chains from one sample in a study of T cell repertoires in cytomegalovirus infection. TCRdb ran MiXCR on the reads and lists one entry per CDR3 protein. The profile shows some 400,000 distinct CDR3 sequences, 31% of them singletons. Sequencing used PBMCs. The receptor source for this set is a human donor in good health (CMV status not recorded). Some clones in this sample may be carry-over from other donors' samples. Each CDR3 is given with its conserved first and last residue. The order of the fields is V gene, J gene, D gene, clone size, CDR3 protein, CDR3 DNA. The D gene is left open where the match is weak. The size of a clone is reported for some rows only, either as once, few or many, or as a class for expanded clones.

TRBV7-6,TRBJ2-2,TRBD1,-,CASSVRTGNTGELFF,TGTGCCAGCAGCGTGAGGACAGGGAACACCGGGGAGCTGTTTTTT
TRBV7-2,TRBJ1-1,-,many,CASSFLSTEAFF,TGTGCCAGCAGCTTCCTTAGCACTGAAGCTTTCTTT
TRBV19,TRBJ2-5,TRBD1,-,CASSIEGQGLQETQYF,TGTGCCAGTAGTATTGAAGGACAGGGCTTACAAGAGACCCAGTACTTC
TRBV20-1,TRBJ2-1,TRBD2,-,CSARPFSPAGGAFYNEQFF,TGCAGTGCTAGACCATTCTCCCCAGCGGGGGGTGCCTTCTACAATGAGCAGTTCTTC
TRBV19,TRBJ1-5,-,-,CASSIGAATREPQHF,TGTGCCAGTAGTATAGGGGCAGCGACGAGGGAGCCCCAGCATTTT
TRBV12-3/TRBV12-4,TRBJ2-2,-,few,CAATTRGNTGELFF,TGTGCCGCTACCACCCGGGGGAACACCGGGGAGCTGTTTTTT
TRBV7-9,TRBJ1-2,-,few,CASSLDRLRGGYTF,TGTGCCAGCAGCTTGGACCGCTTAAGAGGGGGCTACACCTTC
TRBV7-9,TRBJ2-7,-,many,CASSLVTGRNEQYF,TGTGCCAGCAGCTTAGTAACAGGGAGAAACGAGCAGTACTTC
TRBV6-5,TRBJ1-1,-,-,CASRQVGAPAEAFF,TGTGCCAGCAGACAGGTGGGGGCGCCGGCTGAAGCTTTCTTT
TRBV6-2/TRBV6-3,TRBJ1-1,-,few,CASSSVILGGLSNTEAFF,TGTGCCAGCAGTTCTGTTATTCTAGGAGGGTTATCGAACACTGAAGCTTTCTTT
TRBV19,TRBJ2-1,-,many,CASSMIRIGPGSYNEQFF,TGTGCCAGTAGTATGATTAGGATAGGTCCCGGCTCCTACAATGAGCAGTTCTTC
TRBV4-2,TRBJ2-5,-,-,CASSQSDSWETPYF,TGTGCCAGCAGCCAGTCGGACAGTTGGGAGACCCCGTACTTC
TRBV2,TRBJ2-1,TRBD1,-,CASSEEKDRVYNEQFF,TGTGCCAGCAGTGAGGAGAAGGACAGGGTATACAATGAGCAGTTCTTC
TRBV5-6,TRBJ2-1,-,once,CASSFEGPTEWEQFF,TGTGCCAGCAGCTTCGAAGGACCCACCGAATGGGAGCAGTTCTTC
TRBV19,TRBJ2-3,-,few,CASMSQTSTDTQYF,TGTGCCAGTATGTCCCAAACTAGCACAGATACGCAGTATTTT
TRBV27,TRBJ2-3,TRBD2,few,CASKRGVVGTDTQYF,TGTGCCAGCAAGCGGGGGGTAGTCGGCACAGATACGCAGTATTTT
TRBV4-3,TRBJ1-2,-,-,CASSQDVKQVYGYTF,TGCGCCAGCAGCCAAGATGTCAAACAGGTTTATGGCTACACCTTC
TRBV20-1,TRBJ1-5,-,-,CSAGSTSNQPQHF,TGCAGTGCTGGGAGTACGAGCAATCAGCCCCAGCATTTT
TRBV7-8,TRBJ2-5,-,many,CASTLRGDQETQYF,TGTGCCAGCACCCTCCGAGGGGACCAAGAGACCCAGTACTTC
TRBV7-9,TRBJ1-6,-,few,CASSPGHRVDSPLHF,TGTGCCAGCAGCCCCGGGCACAGGGTTGATTCACCCCTCCACTTT
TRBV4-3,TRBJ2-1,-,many,CASSQELSGRYEQFF,TGCGCCAGCAGCCAAGAACTTTCAGGTCGCTATGAGCAGTTCTTC
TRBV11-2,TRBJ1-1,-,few,CASSFNRGNTEAFF,TGTGCCAGCAGCTTTAACAGAGGGAACACTGAAGCTTTCTTT
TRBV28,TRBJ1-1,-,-,CASSPQGKSRTEAFF,TGTGCCAGCAGTCCACAGGGTAAGAGTCGCACTGAAGCTTTCTTT
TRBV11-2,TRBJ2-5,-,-,CASNHLRAQRGSETQYF,TGTGCCAGCAACCACCTTCGGGCACAGCGTGGTAGTGAGACCCAGTACTTC
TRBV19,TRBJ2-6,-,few,CASDSQGEAGANVLTF,TGTGCCAGTGACTCCCAGGGAGAGGCCGGGGCCAACGTCCTGACTTTC
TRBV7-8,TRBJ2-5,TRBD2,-,CASSARTSGGPGTQYF,TGTGCCAGCAGCGCAAGGACTAGCGGGGGCCCAGGGACCCAGTACTTC
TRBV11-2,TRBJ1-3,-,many,CASSFDNSGNTIYF,TGTGCCAGCAGCTTCGACAACTCTGGAAACACCATATATTTT
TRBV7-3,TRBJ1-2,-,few,CASSSLRGYTF,TGTGCCAGCAGCTCGCTTCGAGGCTACACCTTC
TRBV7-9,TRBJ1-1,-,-,CASSSPGVSSTEAFF,TGTGCCAGCAGCTCCCCGGGTGTTTCATCCACTGAAGCTTTCTTT
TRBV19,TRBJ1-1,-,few,CASSTSTNTEAFF,TGTGCCAGTAGTACGTCAACGAACACTGAAGCTTTCTTT
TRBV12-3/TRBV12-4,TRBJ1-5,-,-,CASSLAWGSNQPQHF,TGTGCCAGCAGTTTAGCGTGGGGTAGCAATCAGCCCCAGCATTTT
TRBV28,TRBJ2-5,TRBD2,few,CASSHLKRGGSETQYF,TGTGCCAGCAGTCACCTCAAGCGGGGGGGCTCAGAGACCCAGTACTTC
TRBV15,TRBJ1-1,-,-,CATSRSTNTNTEAFF,TGTGCCACCAGCAGATCGACAAATACGAACACTGAAGCTTTCTTT
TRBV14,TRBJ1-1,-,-,CASSQGRATEAFF,TGTGCCAGCAGCCAAGGGAGGGCCACTGAAGCTTTCTTT
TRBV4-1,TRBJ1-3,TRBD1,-,CASSQRTGQAIGGSGNTIYF,TGCGCCAGCAGCCAAAGGACCGGACAGGCTATTGGGGGCTCTGGAAACACCATATATTTT
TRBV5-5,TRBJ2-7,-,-,CASSPIGRGESYEQYF,TGTGCCAGCAGCCCGATTGGCAGGGGCGAATCCTACGAGCAGTACTTC
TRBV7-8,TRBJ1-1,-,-,CASSTGQSEAFF,TGTGCCAGCAGCACCGGACAGAGTGAAGCTTTCTTT
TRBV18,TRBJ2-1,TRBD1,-,CASSRGQGSSYNEQFF,TGTGCCAGCTCCCGGGGACAGGGAAGCTCCTACAATGAGCAGTTCTTC
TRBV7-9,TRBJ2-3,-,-,CASSRSPTGDTQYF,TGTGCCAGCAGTCGCTCCCCCACAGGGGATACGCAGTATTTT
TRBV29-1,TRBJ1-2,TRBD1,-,CSVWDRDRVGYTF,TGCAGCGTATGGGACCGGGACAGGGTTGGCTACACCTTC
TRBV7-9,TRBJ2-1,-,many,CASGGGARGEQFF,TGTGCCAGCGGTGGGGGGGCCCGAGGCGAGCAGTTCTTC
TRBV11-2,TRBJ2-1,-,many,CASSREGRKGNEQFF,TGTGCCAGCAGCCGTGAAGGACGAAAGGGCAATGAGCAGTTCTTC
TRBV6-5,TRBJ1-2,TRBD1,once,CASSYSTGQGGSGYTF,TGTGCCAGCAGTTACTCCACCGGACAGGGCGGTTCTGGCTACACCTTC
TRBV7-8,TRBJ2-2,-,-,CASIFVVVGTGELFF,TGTGCCAGCATCTTTGTGGTGGTCGGTACCGGGGAGCTGTTTTTT
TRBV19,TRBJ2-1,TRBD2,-,CASSSPRGLRGAGEQFF,TGTGCCAGTAGTTCTCCCCGGGGGCTGCGGGGGGCGGGTGAGCAGTTCTTC
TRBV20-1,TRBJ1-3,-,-,CSARDRAGNSGNTIYF,TGCAGTGCTAGAGATCGGGCGGGAAACTCTGGAAACACCATATATTTT